Described below is a single TCR beta chain sequence and its context. These data are taken from a study of blood T cell repertoires in COVID-19. About the research overall: PBMCs, B-cell-depleted T cells, or T cells provided the cDNA or gDNA that made up the material.

As processed by the authors: Amplification of reference gene primers provided the estimated nucleated cell counts. Generated by immunoSEQ multiplex PCR, the TCRdb table keeps only in-frame clones and is missing some. V and J calls and clone size come straight from that table; D and trimming were deduced from the DNA. The repertoire has about 210,000 clones, around four fifths of them found once; the top ten carry about 10%. Per the germline V gene, CDR1 is MNHEY and CDR2 is SVGAGI. With 6 bases removed from V and 8 bases from J, the gap between germline ends came to 13 bases. CDR3 length equals 12 residues. Which cohort a participant joined came from the clinical history participants gave.

The chain combines TRBV6-5 with TRBJ1-1; D uncertain. This sequence originates from a man between 40 and 49 years old who had recovered from COVID-19. Sequencing was performed on PBMCs or T cells enriched from blood (not recorded which). CDR3 protein: CASSLIGGEAFF. The CDR3 DNA reads as TGTGCCAGCAGCCTCATCGGCGGGGAAGCTTTCTTT.